This passage covers 6 T cell receptor beta chains from one sample sequenced in a study of siplizumab effects on memory and regulatory T cells. Clones were read by immunoSEQ multiplex PCR, and TCRdb kept only the in-frame ones, dropping some. Of roughly 80,000 clones listed, approximately 90% are singletons. Sequencing was performed on Tregs sorted from blood. These TCRs come from a human donor in good health.

The chain employs TRBV4-2 and TRBJ2-3, with 8 bases fitting TRBD2. Germline V CDR1 and CDR2: LGHNA, YNFKEQ. J lost 1 base, V lost 1 base, and 16 bases had no gene match. The CDR3 runs to 20 residues. The CDR3 DNA is TGTGCCAGCAGCCAAGGAGTTGGACTGAGCGGGGGAGAGGGCACAGATACGCAGTATTTT. Amino acid sequence: CASSQGVGLSGGEGTDTQYF.

The chain recombines TRBV30 with TRBJ1-5; D uncertain. Trimming removed 2 bases from V and 4 bases from J, with 15 bases in between. CDR3 length equals 15 residues. CDR1 and CDR2 (germline): GTSNPN, SVGIG (reference sequence). The CDR3 DNA follows: TGTGCCTGGAGTCCACGCGGGGTTCGGAATCAGCCCCAGCATTTT. It codes for CAWSPRGVRNQPQHF.

The gene calls are TRBV6-1 and TRBJ1-5; possible D gene TRBD1, 5 bases. Germline V gene data show CDR1 as MNHNS and CDR2 as SASEGT. The CDR3 consists of 13 residues. The V and J ends lost 6 bases and 7 bases respectively, with 13 bases between them. The CDR3 DNA is TGTGCCAGCAGGGTGATCGGGGGACAGCCCCAGCATTTT. Amino acid sequence: CASRVIGGQPQHF.

The J gene is TRBJ2-5, the V gene TRBV6-5; 10 bases map to TRBD2. This CDR3 spans 15 amino acids. V was clipped by 6 bases and J by 5 bases; unmatched bases: 9. CDR1 and CDR2 from the germline V gene are MNHEY and SVGAGI. DNA for the CDR3: TGTGCCAGCAGGGCGAGCGGGGGGGCTACGGAGACCCAGTACTTC. Translating gives CASRASGGATETQYF.

The V and J genes are TRBV12-5 and TRBJ1-2; the D gene is possibly TRBD1 (6 bases). CDR3 length equals 18 residues. The germline gives CDR1 LGHNT, CDR2 FRNRAP. V lost 0 bases, J lost 1 base, and 18 bases lay in between. The CDR3 reads CASGLVLSSTGFNYGYTF. The CDR3 DNA sequence: TGTGCTAGTGGTTTGGTACTCTCGTCTACAGGGTTTAACTATGGCTACACCTTC. The full variable domain, with the rest looked up from reference TRBV12-5 and TRBJ1-2, is DARVTQTPRHKVTEMGQEVTMRCQPILGHNTVFWYRQTMMQGLELLAYFRNRAPLDDSGMPKDRFSAEMPDATLATLKIQPSEPRDSAVYFCASGLVLSSTGFNYGYTFGSGTRLTVV.

The chain links TRBV20-1 to TRBJ1-2; D ambiguous. V was pared by 6 bases and J by 4 bases, with 9 bases between. Per germline, CDR1 DFQATT and CDR2 SNEGSKA (reference sequence). There are 11 residues in the CDR3. CDR3 sequence: CSAVSGYGYTF. The CDR3, as DNA: TGCAGTGCCGTAAGTGGCTATGGCTACACCTTC.